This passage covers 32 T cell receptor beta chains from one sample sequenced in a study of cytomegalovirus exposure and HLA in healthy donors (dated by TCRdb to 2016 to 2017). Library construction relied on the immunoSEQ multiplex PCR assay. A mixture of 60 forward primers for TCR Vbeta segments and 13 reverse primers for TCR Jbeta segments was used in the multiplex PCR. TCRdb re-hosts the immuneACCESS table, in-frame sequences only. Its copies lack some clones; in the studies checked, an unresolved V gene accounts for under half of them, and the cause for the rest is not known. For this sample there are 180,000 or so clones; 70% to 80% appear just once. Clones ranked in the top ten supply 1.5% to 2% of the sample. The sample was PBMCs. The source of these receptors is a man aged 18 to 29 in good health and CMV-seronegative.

CDR3: CAWSGLGTGDHLSYEQYF. The CDR3 coding sequence is TGTGCCTGGAGCGGGTTGGGGACAGGTGACCACCTCTCCTACGAGCAGTACTTC. V gene TRBV30 combines with J gene TRBJ2-5; 8 nucleotides match TRBD1. The J call is in doubt because the DNA end fits TRBJ2-7 better. The V gene's germline CDR1 is GTSNPN and CDR2 SVGIG (reference sequence). The CDR3 covers 18 residues.

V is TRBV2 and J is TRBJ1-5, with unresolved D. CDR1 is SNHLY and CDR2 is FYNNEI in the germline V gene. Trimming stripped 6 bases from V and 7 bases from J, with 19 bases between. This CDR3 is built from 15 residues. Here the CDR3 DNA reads TGTGCCAGCAGGGAGCTTGGAGGGAAGGGACAGCCCCAGCATTTT. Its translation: CASRELGGKGQPQHF.

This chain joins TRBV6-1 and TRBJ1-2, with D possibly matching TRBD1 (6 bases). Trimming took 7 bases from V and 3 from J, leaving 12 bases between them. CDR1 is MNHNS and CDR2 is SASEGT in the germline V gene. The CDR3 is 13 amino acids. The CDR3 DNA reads TGTGCCAGCAACAGGGCTTTGGACTATGGCTACACCTTC. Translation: CASNRALDYGYTF.

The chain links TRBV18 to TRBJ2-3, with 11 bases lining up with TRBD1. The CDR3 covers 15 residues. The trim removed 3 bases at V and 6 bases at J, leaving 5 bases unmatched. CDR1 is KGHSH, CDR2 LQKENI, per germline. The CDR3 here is CASSPRDRGSDTQYF. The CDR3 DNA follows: TGTGCCAGCTCACCCCGGGACAGGGGGTCGGATACGCAGTATTTT. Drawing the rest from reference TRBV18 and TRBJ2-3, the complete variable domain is NAGVMQNPRHLVRRRGQEARLRCSPMKGHSHVYWYRQLPEEGLKFMVYLQKENIIDESGMPKERFSAEFPKEGPSILRIQQVVRGDSAAYFCASSPRDRGSDTQYFGPGTRLTVL.

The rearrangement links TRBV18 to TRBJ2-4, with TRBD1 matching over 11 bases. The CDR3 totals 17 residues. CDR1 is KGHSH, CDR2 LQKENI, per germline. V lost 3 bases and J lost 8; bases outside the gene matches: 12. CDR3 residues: CASSPSDRGQRRDIQYF. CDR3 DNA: TGTGCCAGCTCACCTTCGGACAGGGGGCAAAGGAGGGACATTCAGTACTTC.

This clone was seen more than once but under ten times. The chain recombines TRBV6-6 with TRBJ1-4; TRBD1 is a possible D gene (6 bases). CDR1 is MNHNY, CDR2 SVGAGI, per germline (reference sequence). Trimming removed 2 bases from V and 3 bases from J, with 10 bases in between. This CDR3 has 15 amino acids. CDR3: CASSYGGSANEKLFF. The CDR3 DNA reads TGTGCCAGCAGTTACGGGGGCTCGGCTAATGAAAAACTGTTTTTT.

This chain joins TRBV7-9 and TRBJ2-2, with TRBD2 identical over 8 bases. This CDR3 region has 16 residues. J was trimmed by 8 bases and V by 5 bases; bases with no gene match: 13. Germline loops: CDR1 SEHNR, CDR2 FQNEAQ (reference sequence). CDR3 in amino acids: CASSPRPAGVGGELFF. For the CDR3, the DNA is TGTGCCAGCAGCCCACGGCCAGCGGGAGTGGGTGGGGAGCTGTTTTTT.

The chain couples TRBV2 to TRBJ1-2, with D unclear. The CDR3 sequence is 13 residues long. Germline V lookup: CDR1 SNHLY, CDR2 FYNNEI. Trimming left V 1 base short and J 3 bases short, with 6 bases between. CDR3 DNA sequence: TGTGCCAGCAGTGAAGATGGGCACTATGGCTACACCTTC. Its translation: CASSEDGHYGYTF. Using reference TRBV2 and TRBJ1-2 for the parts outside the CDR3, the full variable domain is EPEVTQTPSHQVTQMGQEVILRCVPISNHLYFYWYRQILGQKVEFLVSFYNNEISEKSEIFDDQFSVERPDGSNFTLKIRSTKLEDSAMYFCASSEDGHYGYTFGSGTRLTVV.

CDR3 sequence reads: CASSVSAGAVYNEQFF. The CDR3 region has the DNA TGTGCCAGCAGCGTTAGTGCGGGAGCGGTCTACAATGAGCAGTTCTTC. The chain has TRBV9 and TRBJ2-1; TRBD2 aligns across 7 bases. Germline V lookup: CDR1 SGDLS, CDR2 YYNGEE. The CDR3 consists of 16 residues. The J segment lost 3 bases and the V segment lost 2 bases, leaving 8 bases of the junction unmatched.

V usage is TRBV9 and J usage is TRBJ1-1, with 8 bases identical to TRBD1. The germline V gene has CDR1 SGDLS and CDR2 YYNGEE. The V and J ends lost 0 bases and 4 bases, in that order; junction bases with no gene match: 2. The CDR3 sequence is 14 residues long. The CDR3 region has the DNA TGTGCCAGCAGCGTAGCTACAGGGGGCACTGAAGCTTTCTTT. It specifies CASSVATGGTEAFF.

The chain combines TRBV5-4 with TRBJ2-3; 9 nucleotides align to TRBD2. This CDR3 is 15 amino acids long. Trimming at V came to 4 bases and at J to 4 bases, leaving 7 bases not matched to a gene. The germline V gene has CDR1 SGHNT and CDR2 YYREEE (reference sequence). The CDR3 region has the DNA TGTGCCAGCAGCCCCGTGACTAGCGGCGCAGATACGCAGTATTTT. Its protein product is CASSPVTSGADTQYF.

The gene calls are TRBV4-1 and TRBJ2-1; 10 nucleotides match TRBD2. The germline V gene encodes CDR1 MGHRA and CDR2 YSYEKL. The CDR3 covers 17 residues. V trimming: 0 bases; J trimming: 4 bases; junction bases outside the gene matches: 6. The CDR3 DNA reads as TGCGCCAGCAGCCAAGATTTGGCTAGCGGGAGATACAATGAGCAGTTCTTC. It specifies CASSQDLASGRYNEQFF.

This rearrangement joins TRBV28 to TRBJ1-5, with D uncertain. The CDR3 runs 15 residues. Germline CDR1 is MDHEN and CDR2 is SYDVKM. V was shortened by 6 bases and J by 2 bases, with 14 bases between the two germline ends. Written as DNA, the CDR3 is TGTGCCAGCAGGTTGGCGGCCCTGCGCAATCAGCCCCAGCATTTT. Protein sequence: CASRLAALRNQPQHF.

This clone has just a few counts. CDR3 protein: CASTLTGGGYGYTF. CDR3 nucleotide sequence: TGTGCCAGCACTCTCACAGGGGGAGGCTATGGCTACACCTTC. The chain uses TRBV2 and TRBJ1-2; 8 bases align to TRBD1. Germline V gene data show CDR1 as SNHLY and CDR2 as FYNNEI. V shed 7 bases and J 4 bases; nucleotides not matched to a gene: 8. The CDR3 is 14 amino acids.

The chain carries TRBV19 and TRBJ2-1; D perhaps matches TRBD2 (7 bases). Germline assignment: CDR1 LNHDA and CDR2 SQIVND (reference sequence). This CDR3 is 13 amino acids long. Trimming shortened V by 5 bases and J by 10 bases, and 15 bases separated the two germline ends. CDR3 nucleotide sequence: TGTGCCAGTAGTTTCCGCGGGGGCGGAGAGCAGTTCTTC. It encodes CASSFRGGGEQFF.

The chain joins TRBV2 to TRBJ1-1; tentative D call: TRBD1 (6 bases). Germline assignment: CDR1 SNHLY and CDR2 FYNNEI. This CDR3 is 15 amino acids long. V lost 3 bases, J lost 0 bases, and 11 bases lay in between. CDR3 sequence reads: CASSDADRMNTEAFF. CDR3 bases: TGTGCCAGCAGTGACGCCGACAGGATGAACACTGAAGCTTTCTTT.

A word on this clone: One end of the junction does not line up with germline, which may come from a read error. This CDR3 is CSARDRDF. The CDR3 DNA reads TGCAGTGCTAGAGATCGGGACTTC. V and J are TRBV20-1 and TRBJ2-4; no clear D gene. The CDR3 has 8 amino acids. CDR1 is DFQATT and CDR2 is SNEGSKA in the germline V gene (reference sequence).

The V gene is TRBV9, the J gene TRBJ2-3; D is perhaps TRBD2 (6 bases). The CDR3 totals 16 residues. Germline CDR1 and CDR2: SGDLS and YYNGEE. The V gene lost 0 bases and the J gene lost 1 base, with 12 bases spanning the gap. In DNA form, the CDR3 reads TGTGCCAGCAGCGTAGGGCTCCAGCGGGGCACAGATACGCAGTATTTT. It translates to CASSVGLQRGTDTQYF.

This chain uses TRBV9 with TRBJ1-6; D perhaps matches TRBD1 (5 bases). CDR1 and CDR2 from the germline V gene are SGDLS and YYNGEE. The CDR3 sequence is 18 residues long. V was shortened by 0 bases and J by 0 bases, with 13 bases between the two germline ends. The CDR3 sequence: CASSVAPGKLSYNSPLHF. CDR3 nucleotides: TGTGCCAGCAGCGTAGCCCCAGGGAAGCTCTCCTATAATTCACCCCTCCACTTT.

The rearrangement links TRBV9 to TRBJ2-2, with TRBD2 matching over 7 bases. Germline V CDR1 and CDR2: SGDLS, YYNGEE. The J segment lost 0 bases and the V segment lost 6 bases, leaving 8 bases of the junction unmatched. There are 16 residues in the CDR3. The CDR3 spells CASTLGGTTNTGELFF. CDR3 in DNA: TGTGCCAGCACCTTGGGGGGGACCACGAACACCGGGGAGCTGTTTTTT. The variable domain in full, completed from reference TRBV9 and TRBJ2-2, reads DSGVTQTPKHLITATGQRVTLRCSPRSGDLSVYWYQQSLDQGLQFLIQYYNGEERAKGNILERFSAQQFPDLHSELNLSSLELGDSALYFCASTLGGTTNTGELFFGEGSRLTVL.

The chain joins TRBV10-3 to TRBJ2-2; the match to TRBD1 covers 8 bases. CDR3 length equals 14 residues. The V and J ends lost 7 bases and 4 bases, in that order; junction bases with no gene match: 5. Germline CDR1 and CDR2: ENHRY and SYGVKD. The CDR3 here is CAITQGAITGELFF. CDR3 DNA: TGTGCCATCACCCAGGGGGCGATCACCGGGGAGCTGTTTTTT.

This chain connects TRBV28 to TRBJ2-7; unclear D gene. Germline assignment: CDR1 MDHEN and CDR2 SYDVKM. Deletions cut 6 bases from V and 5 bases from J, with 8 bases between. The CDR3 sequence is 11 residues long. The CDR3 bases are TGTGCCAGCAGCCTACTCCACGAGCAGTACTTC. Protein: CASSLLHEQYF.

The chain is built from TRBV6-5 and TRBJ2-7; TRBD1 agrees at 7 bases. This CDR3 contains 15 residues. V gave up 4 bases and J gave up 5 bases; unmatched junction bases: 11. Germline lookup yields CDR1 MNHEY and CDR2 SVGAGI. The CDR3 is CASSSQITTGHEQYF. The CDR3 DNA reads TGTGCCAGCAGTTCACAGATTACGACAGGGCACGAGCAGTACTTC.

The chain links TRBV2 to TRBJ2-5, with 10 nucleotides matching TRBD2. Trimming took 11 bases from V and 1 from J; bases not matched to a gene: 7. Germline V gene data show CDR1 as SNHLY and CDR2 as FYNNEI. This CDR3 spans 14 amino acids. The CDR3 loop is CAVWSGGAQETQYF. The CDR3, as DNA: TGTGCCGTTTGGAGCGGGGGGGCCCAAGAGACCCAGTACTTC.

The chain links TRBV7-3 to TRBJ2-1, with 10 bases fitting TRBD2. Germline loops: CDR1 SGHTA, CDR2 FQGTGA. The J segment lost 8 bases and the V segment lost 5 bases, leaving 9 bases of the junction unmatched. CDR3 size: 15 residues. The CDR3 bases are TGTGCCAGCAGCCCCAGCGGGGGGGCATTCGATGAGCAGTTCTTC. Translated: CASSPSGGAFDEQFF.

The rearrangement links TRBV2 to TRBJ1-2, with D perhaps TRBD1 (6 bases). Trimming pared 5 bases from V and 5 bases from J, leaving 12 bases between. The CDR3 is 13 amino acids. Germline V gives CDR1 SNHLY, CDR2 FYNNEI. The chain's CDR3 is CASSLQGKYGYTF. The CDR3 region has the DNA TGTGCCAGCAGTTTACAGGGTAAATATGGCTACACCTTC.

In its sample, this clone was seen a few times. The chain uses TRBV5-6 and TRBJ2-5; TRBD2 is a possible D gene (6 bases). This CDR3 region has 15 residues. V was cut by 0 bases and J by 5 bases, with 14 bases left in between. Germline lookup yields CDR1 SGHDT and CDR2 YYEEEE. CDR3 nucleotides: TGTGCCAGCAGCTTGGCGGGCAGGGCGGGGGAGACCCAGTACTTC. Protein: CASSLAGRAGETQYF.

CDR3 amino acids: CASSPSGQATYEQYF. The CDR3 nucleotides are TGTGCCAGCAGCCCTTCCGGACAGGCGACCTACGAGCAGTACTTC. The chain joins TRBV11-3 to TRBJ2-7; 7 bases line up with TRBD1. CDR3 length: 15 amino acids. After removal of 5 bases from V and 2 bases from J, the junction contained 9 bases not matched to a gene. Germline-derived CDR1 and CDR2 are SGHNT and YENEEA.

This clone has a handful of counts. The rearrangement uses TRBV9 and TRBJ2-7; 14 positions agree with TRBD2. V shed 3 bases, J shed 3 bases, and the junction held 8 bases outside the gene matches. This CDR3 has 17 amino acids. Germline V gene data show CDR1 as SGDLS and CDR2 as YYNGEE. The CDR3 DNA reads TGTGCCAGCAGCGAGACTAGCGGGGGGGCCGGTCTCTACGAGCAGTACTTC. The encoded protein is CASSETSGGAGLYEQYF.

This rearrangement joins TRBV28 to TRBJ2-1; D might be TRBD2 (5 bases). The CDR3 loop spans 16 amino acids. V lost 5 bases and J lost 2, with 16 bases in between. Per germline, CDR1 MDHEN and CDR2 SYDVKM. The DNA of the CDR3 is TGTGCCAGCAGTGGGGAAGGAGGTCTTCCCTACAATGAGCAGTTCTTC. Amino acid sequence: CASSGEGGLPYNEQFF.

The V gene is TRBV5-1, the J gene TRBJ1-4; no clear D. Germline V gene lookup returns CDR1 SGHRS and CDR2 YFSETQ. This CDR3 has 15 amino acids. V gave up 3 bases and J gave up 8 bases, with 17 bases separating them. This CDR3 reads CASSSTLGLGEKLFF. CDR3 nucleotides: TGCGCCAGCAGCTCCACTCTAGGACTGGGAGAAAAACTGTTTTTT.

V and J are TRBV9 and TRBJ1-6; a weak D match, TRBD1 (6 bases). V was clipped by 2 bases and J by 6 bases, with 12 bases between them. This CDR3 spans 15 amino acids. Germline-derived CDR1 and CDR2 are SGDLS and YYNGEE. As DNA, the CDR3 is TGTGCCAGCAGCGTTAAGACAGGAGGTAATTCACCCCTCCACTTT. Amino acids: CASSVKTGGNSPLHF.